This TCR beta chain is drawn from a study of cytomegalovirus exposure and HLA in healthy donors. With regard to this clone: Its antigen is not identified.

The CDR3 is 14 amino acids. Trimming cost V 4 bases and J 5 bases; bases outside gene matches: 4. The germline CDR1 and CDR2 sequences are SNHLY and FYNNEI. Overall study results and limits: There were a few CMV-associated chains whose specificity for CMV antigens was confirmed in vitro. Within the approximately 110 validation repertoires, first-cohort TCR clusters tended to co-occur, according to a later analysis.

TCRdb's table, derived via immunoSEQ multiplex PCR, lists solely in-frame clones and lacks some. The sample has some 140,000 clones; roughly 79% are singletons. The chain combines TRBV2 with TRBJ1-1, with 10 positions matching TRBD1. This TCR derives from a man aged 25 to 45 in good health and CMV-seropositive. The sample taken for sequencing was PBMCs. The chain's CDR3 is CASSGTGGRTEAFF. As DNA, the CDR3 is TGTGCCAGCAGTGGGACAGGGGGTAGGACTGAAGCTTTCTTT.